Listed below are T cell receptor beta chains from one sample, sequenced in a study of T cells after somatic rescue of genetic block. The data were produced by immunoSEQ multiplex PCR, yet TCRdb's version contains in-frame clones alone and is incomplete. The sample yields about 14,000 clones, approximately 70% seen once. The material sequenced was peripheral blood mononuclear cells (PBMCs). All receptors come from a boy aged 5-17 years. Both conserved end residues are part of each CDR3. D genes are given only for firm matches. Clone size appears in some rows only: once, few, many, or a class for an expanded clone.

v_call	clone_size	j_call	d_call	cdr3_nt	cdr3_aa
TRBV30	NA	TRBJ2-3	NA	TGTGCCTGGAGCAGAAGCACAGATACGCAGTATTTT	CAWSRSTDTQYF
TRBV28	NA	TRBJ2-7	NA	TGTGCCAGCTTTTCCACAGGGCGGTCCTACGAGCAGTACTTC	CASFSTGRSYEQYF
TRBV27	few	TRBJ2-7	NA	TGTGCCAGCAGTCCCGTGACCATTGGGAGGCAGTACTTC	CASSPVTIGRQYF
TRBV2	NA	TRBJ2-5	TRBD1	TGTGCCAGCAGTGGACAGGGCCTGAAGGAGACCCAGTACTTC	CASSGQGLKETQYF
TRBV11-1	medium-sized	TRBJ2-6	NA	TGTGCCAGCAGCTTATCCTTCCAGGTCTCTGGGGCCAACGTCCTGACTTTC	CASSLSFQVSGANVLTF
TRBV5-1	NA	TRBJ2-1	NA	TGCGCCAGCAGTTACCAACTAGTACTCACCTACAATGAGCAGTTCTTC	CASSYQLVLTYNEQFF
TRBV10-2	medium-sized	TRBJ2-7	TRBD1	TGCGCCAGCAGTGAGTCGATGAGCGGGACAGGGGATGAGCAGTACTTC	CASSESMSGTGDEQYF
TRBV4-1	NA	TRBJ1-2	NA	TGCGCCAGCAGCCAAGGGGCCTTCAACTATGGCTACACCTTC	CASSQGAFNYGYTF
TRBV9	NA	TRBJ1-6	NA	TGTGCCAGCAGCGTAGCTCCGTCTGCGAATTCACCCCTCCACTTT	CASSVAPSANSPLHF
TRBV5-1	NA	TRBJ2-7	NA	TGCGCCAGCAGCTCTTATGGACAGAGCTCCTACGAGCAGTACTTC	CASSSYGQSSYEQYF
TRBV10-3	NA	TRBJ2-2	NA	TGTGCCATCAGTGAGAGAACAGACCCGACCGGGGAGCTGTTTTTT	CAISERTDPTGELFF
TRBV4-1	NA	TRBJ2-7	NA	TGCGCCAGCAGCCGCGGACTGCCCTACGAGCAGTACTTC	CASSRGLPYEQYF
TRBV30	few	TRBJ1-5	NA	TGTGCCTGGAGTGTGGTGGGCAGGGGCGGTAGCAATCAGCCCCAGCATTTT	CAWSVVGRGGSNQPQHF
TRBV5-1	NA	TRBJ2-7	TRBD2	TGCGCCAGCAGCTTGGGGCAGGGAGGGGCCTACGAGCAGTACTTC	CASSLGQGGAYEQYF
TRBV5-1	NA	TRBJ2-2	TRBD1	TGCGCCAGCAGCTTCGCACTGGGACAGGGGGCCGGGGAGCTGTTTTTT	CASSFALGQGAGELFF